The clone carrying this TCR beta chain was recorded many times. Antigen specificity is unknown. The source of the sample is a study of T cells in Graves' hyperthyroidism and ophthalmopathy. Notes on the study in general: Blood also showed most of the thyroid clonotypes that were expanded above 0.001.

RNA transcripts gave rise to amplified TCR beta CDR3 regions. An initial round of RT-PCR targeting the TCR CDR3 relied on the HTBI primer set. MiXCR was run by TCRdb on the multiplex PCR reads, yielding one entry per CDR3 protein. Among 600,000 to 900,000 distinct CDR3 sequences listed, about 16% were seen once. V dropped 3 bases and J dropped 3; count of bases not matched to a gene: 3. CDR1 and CDR2 (germline): SGHAT, FQDESV (reference sequence). CDR3 length: 14 amino acids. If no ophthalmopathy progression occurred within 18 months, Graves' hyperthyroidism was stable. The chain links TRBV11-1 to TRBJ2-3, with 7 bases lining up with TRBD2. This clonotype was sampled from a man younger than 35 with Graves' hyperthyroidism. Sequencing input: blood. For the CDR3, the DNA is TGTGCCAGCAGCTTTCGGGAGGTTACAGATACGCAGTATTTT. This encodes CASSFREVTDTQYF.